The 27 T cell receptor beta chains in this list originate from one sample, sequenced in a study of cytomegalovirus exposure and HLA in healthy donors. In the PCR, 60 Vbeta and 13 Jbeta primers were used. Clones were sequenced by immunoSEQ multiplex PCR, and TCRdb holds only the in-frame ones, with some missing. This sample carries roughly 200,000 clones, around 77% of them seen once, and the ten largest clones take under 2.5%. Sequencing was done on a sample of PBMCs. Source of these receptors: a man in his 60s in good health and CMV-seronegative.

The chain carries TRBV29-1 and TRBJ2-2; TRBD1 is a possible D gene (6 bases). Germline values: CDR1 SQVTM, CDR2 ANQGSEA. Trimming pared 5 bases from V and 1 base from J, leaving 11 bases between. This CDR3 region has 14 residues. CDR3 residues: CSVRQGLNTGELFF. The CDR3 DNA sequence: TGCAGCGTTCGTCAGGGGCTGAACACCGGGGAGCTGTTTTTT.

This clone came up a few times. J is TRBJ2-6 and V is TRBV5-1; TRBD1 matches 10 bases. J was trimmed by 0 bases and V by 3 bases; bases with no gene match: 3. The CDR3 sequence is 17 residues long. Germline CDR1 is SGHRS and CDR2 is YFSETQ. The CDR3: CASSSTGGPSGANVLTF. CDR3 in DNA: TGCGCCAGCAGCTCGACAGGGGGCCCCTCTGGGGCCAACGTCCTGACTTTC.

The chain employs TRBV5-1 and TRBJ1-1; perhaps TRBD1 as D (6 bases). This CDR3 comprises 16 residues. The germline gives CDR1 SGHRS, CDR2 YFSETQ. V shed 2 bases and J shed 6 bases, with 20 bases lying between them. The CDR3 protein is CASSLGEGRGNAEAFF. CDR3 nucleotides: TGCGCCAGCAGCTTAGGGGAGGGCAGGGGAAATGCTGAAGCTTTCTTT.

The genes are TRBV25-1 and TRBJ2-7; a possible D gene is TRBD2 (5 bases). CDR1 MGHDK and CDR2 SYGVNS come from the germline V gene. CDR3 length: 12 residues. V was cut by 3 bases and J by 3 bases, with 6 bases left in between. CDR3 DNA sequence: TGTGCCAGCAGTGACGGGAACTACGAGCAGTACTTC. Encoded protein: CASSDGNYEQYF.

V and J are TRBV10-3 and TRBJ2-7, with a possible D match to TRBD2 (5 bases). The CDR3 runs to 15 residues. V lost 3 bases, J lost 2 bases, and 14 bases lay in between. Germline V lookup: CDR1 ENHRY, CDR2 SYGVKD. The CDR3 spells CAISDVRASPYEQYF. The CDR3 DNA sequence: TGTGCCATCAGTGACGTGAGGGCCAGTCCCTACGAGCAGTACTTC.

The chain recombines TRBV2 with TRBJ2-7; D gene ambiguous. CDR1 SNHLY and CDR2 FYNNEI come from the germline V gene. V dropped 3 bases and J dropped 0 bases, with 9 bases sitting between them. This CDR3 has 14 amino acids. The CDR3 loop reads CASSDGRFSYEQYF. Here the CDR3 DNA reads TGTGCCAGCAGTGACGGCAGGTTCTCCTACGAGCAGTACTTC.

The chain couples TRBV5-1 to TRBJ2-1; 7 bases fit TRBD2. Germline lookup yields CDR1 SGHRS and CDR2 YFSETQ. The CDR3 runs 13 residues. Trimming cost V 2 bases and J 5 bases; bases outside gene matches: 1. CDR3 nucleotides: TGCGCCAGCAGCTTCGGGAGGAACAATGAGCAGTTCTTC. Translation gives CASSFGRNNEQFF.

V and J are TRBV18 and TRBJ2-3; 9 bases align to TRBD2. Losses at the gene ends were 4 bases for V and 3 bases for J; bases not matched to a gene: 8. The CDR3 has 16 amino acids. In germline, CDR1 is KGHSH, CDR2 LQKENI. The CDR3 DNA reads TGTGCCAGCTCACTTTTTAGCGGGGGAGATACAGATACGCAGTATTTT. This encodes CASSLFSGGDTDTQYF.

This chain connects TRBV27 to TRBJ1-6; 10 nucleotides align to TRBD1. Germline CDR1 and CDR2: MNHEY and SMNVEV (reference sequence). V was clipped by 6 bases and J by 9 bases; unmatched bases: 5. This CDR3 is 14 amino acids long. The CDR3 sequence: CASSSGTGVSPLHF. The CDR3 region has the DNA TGTGCCAGCAGCTCCGGGACAGGGGTTTCACCCCTCCACTTT.

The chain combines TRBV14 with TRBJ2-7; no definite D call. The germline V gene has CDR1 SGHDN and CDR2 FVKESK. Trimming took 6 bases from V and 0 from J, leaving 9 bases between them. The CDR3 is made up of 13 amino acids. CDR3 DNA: TGTGCCAGCAGTCGGGTGAGCTCCTACGAGCAGTACTTC. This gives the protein CASSRVSSYEQYF.

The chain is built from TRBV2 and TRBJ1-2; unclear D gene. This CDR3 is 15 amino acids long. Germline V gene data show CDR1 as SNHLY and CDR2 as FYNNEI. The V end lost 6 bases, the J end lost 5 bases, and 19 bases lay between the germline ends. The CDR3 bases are TGTGCCAGCAGCCGAGGGTTAGGGATGGAGTATGGCTACACCTTC. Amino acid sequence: CASSRGLGMEYGYTF. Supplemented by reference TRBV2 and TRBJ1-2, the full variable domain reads EPEVTQTPSHQVTQMGQEVILRCVPISNHLYFYWYRQILGQKVEFLVSFYNNEISEKSEIFDDQFSVERPDGSNFTLKIRSTKLEDSAMYFCASSRGLGMEYGYTFGSGTRLTVV.

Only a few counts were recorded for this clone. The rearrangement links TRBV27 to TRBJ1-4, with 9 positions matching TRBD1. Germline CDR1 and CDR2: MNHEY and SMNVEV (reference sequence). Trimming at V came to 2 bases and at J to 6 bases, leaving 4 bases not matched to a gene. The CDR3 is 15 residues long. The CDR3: CASSLGGTGYEKLFF. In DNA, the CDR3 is TGTGCCAGCAGTTTAGGAGGGACAGGGTATGAAAAACTGTTTTTT.

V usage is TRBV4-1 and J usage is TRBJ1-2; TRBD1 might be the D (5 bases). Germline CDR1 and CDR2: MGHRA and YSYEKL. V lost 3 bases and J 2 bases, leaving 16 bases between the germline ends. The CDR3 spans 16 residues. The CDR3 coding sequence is TGCGCCAGCAGCCAGTCGGGGGTGACGGGCAACTATGGCTACACCTTC. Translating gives CASSQSGVTGNYGYTF.

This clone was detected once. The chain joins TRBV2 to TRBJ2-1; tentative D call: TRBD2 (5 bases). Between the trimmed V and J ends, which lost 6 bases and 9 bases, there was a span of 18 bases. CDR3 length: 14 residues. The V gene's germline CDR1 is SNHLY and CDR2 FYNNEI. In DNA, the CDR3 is TGTGCCAGCAGACGGTTACTAGAGGTCGGTGAGCAGTTCTTC. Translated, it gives CASRRLLEVGEQFF.

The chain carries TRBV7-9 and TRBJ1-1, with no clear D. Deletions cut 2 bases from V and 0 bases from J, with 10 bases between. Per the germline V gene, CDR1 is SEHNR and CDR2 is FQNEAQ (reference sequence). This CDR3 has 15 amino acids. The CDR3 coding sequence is TGTGCCAGCAGCTTATCGAGGTTTTTGAACACTGAAGCTTTCTTT. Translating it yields CASSLSRFLNTEAFF. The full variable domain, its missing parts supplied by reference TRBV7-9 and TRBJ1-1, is DTGVSQNPRHKITKRGQNVTFRCDPISEHNRLYWYRQTLGQGPEFLTYFQNEAQLEKSRLLSDRFSAERPKGSFSTLEIQRTEQGDSAMYLCASSLSRFLNTEAFFGQGTRLTVV.

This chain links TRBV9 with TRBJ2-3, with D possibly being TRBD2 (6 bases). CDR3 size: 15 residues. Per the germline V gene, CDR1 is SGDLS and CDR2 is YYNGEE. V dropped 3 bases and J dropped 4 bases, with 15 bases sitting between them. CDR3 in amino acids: CASSAIRGMADTQYF. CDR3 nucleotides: TGTGCCAGCAGCGCCATTCGGGGGATGGCAGATACGCAGTATTTT.

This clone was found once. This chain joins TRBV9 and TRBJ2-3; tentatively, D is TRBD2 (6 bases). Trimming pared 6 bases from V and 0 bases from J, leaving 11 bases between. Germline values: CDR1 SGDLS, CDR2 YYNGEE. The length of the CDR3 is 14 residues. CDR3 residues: CASKGGTSTDTQYF. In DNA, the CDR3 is TGTGCCAGCAAGGGAGGTACTAGCACAGATACGCAGTATTTT.

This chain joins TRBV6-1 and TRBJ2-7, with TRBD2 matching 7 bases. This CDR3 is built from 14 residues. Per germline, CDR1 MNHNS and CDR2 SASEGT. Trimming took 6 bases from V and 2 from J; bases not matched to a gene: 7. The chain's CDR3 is CASRRLGGAYEQYF. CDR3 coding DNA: TGTGCCAGCAGGCGACTGGGGGGGGCCTACGAGCAGTACTTC.

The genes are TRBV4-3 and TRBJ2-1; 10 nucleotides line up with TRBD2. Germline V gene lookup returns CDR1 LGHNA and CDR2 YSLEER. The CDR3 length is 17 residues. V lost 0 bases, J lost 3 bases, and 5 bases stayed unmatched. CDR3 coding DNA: TGCGCCAGCAGCCAAGAGTGGAGCGGGAGGGGCTACAATGAGCAGTTCTTC. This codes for CASSQEWSGRGYNEQFF.

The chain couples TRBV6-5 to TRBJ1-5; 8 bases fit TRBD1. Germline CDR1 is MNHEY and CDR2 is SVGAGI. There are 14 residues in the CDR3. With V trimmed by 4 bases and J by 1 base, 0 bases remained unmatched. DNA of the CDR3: TGTGCCAGCAGTTGGGACAGGAGCAATCAGCCCCAGCATTTT. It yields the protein CASSWDRSNQPQHF.

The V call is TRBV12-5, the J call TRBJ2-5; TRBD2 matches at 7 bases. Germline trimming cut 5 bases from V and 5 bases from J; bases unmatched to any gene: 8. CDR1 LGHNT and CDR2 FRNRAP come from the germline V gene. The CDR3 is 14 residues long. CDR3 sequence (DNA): TGTGCTAGTGGTCCGACTAGGGAGGGGGAGACCCAGTACTTC. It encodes CASGPTREGETQYF.

CDR3 sequence reads: CASDRVGNQPQHF. The DNA of the CDR3 is TGTGCCAGCGACCGGGTTGGCAATCAGCCCCAGCATTTT. The gene calls are TRBV6-5 and TRBJ1-5; unclear D gene. CDR1 MNHEY and CDR2 SVGAGI come from the germline V gene. Trimming took off 8 bases at V and 2 bases at J, with 10 bases between the two ends. This CDR3 is 13 amino acids long.

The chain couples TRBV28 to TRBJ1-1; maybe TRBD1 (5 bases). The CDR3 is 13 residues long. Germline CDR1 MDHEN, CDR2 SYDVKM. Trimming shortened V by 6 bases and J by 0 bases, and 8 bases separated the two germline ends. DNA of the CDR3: TGTGCCAGCAGCCTACAGGTGAACACTGAAGCTTTCTTT. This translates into CASSLQVNTEAFF.

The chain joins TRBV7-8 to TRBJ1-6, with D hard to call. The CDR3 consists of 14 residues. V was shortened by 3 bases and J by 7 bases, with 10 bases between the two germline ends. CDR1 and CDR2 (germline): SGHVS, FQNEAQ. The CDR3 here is CASSLTRTNSPLHF. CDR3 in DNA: TGTGCCAGCAGCTTGACACGAACCAATTCACCCCTCCACTTT. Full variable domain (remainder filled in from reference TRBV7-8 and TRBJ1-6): GAGVSQSPRYKVAKRGQDVALRCDPISGHVSLFWYQQALGQGPEFLTYFQNEAQLDKSGLPSDRFFAERPEGSVSTLKIQRTQQEDSAVYLCASSLTRTNSPLHFGNGTRLTVT.

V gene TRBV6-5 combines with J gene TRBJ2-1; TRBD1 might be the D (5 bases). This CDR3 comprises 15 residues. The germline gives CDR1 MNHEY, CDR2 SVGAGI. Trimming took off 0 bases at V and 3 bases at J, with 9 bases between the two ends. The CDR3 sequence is CASSYSSQGYNEQFF. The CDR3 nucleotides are TGTGCCAGCAGTTACTCGAGTCAGGGCTACAATGAGCAGTTCTTC.

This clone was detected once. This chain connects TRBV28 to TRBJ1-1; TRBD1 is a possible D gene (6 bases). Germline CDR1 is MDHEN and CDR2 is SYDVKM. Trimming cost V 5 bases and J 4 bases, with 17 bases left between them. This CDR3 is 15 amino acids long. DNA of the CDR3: TGTGCCAGCAGTGGGGCCACAGGGACATCCACTGAAGCTTTCTTT. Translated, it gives CASSGATGTSTEAFF.

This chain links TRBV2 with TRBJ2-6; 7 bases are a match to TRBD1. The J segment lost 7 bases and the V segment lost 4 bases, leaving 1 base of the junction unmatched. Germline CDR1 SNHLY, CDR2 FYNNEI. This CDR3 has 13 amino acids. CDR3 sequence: CASSGDSANVLTF. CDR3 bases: TGTGCCAGCAGTGGGGACAGCGCCAACGTCCTGACTTTC. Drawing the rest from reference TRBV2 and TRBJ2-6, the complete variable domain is EPEVTQTPSHQVTQMGQEVILRCVPISNHLYFYWYRQILGQKVEFLVSFYNNEISEKSEIFDDQFSVERPDGSNFTLKIRSTKLEDSAMYFCASSGDSANVLTFGAGSRLTVL.